The 15 T cell receptor beta chains given below trace back to one sample, sequenced in a study of blood T cell repertoires in COVID-19. Generated by immunoSEQ multiplex PCR, the TCRdb table keeps only in-frame clones and is missing some. The profile shows approximately 100,000 clones, approximately 82% of them singletons. Sequencing was carried out using peripheral blood. These receptors all come from a man between 65 and 85 years old with active or convalescent COVID-19.

V and J are TRBV10-3 and TRBJ2-3, with D perhaps matching TRBD2 (5 bases). The CDR3 runs to 15 residues. Between the trimmed V and J ends, which lost 3 bases and 4 bases, there was a span of 14 bases. Germline assignment: CDR1 ENHRY and CDR2 SYGVKD. CDR3 amino acids: CAISDRGSGSDTQYF. In nucleotides, the CDR3 is TGTGCCATCAGTGATCGGGGTTCCGGTTCAGATACGCAGTATTTT.

This sequence joins TRBV12-3 or TRBV12-4 and TRBJ2-5; weak D call: TRBD1 (5 bases). Trimming left V 3 bases short and J 8 bases short, with 10 bases between. CDR3 length equals 12 residues. The CDR3 DNA follows: TGTGCCAGCAGTTTCCCCCAGGGAACCCAGTACTTC. This gives the protein CASSFPQGTQYF.

V is TRBV28 and J is TRBJ1-1; perhaps TRBD1 as D (5 bases). Deletions cut 8 bases from V and 6 bases from J, with 16 bases between. This CDR3 spans 13 amino acids. CDR1 MDHEN and CDR2 SYDVKM come from the germline V gene. The CDR3 DNA is TGTGCCAGCTGGCGGGACCTAGCAGCTGAAGCTTTCTTT. Amino acid sequence: CASWRDLAAEAFF.

V gene TRBV5-1 combines with J gene TRBJ2-1; 10 bases map to TRBD2. Unmatched junction bases numbered 11, after V lost 4 bases and J lost 4 bases. Germline V gene sequence: CDR1 SGHRS, CDR2 YFSETQ. CDR3 length: 17 residues. The DNA for the CDR3 is TGCGCCAGCAGCACCTACAAGACAGCGGGGGGGTACAATGAGCAGTTCTTC. Translation: CASSTYKTAGGYNEQFF.

The chain employs TRBV15 and TRBJ1-6, with 9 bases aligning to TRBD1. V dropped 2 bases and J dropped 9; count of bases not matched to a gene: 5. Germline assignment: CDR1 LNHNV and CDR2 YYDKDF (reference sequence). This CDR3 contains 15 residues. The CDR3 bases are TGTGCCACCAGCAGAACACCGGGACAGGGTTCACCCCTCCACTTT. Encoded protein: CATSRTPGQGSPLHF.

The chain employs TRBV7-9 and TRBJ1-6; TRBD1 matches 10 bases. V lost 2 bases, J lost 8 bases, and 3 bases stayed unmatched. This CDR3 comprises 15 residues. The V gene's germline CDR1 is SEHNR and CDR2 FQNEAQ (reference sequence). CDR3 DNA sequence: TGTGCCAGCAGCTTAAGGGACAGGGGCCATTCACCCCTCCACTTT. Protein: CASSLRDRGHSPLHF.

The chain is built from TRBV7-2 and TRBJ2-3; 12 bases are shared with TRBD2. The CDR3 covers 15 residues. The junction had 5 bases not matched to a gene; V was cut back by 5 bases and J by 5 bases. Germline V gene lookup returns CDR1 SGHTA and CDR2 FQGNSA. The CDR3 sequence: CASSRTSGEVDTQYF. The CDR3 bases are TGTGCCAGCAGCCGGACTAGCGGGGAGGTAGATACGCAGTATTTT.

V and J are TRBV21-1 and TRBJ2-1; the table's D call, TRBD1, has no DNA check behind it. TRBV21-1 is termed a pseudogene. This CDR3 contains 15 residues. The CDR3: CASSKADRGYNEQFF. The CDR3 DNA sequence: TGTGCCAGCAGCAAGGCGGACAGGGGCTACAATGAGCAGTTCTTC.

The rearrangement links TRBV2 to TRBJ1-2; D gene ambiguous. The CDR3 totals 13 residues. The germline gives CDR1 SNHLY, CDR2 FYNNEI. The V end was cut by 3 bases, the J end by 8 bases, with 13 bases between. As DNA, the CDR3 is TGTGCCAGCAGTGATGGGAGGGTTGGGGGCTACACCTTC. Protein sequence: CASSDGRVGGYTF.

J is TRBJ2-3 and V is TRBV2; 7 bases match TRBD2. Germline values: CDR1 SNHLY, CDR2 FYNNEI. J lost 6 bases, V lost 7 bases, and 7 bases had no gene match. The CDR3 runs to 13 residues. The CDR3 spells CASTWGGFDTQYF. The CDR3, as DNA: TGTGCCAGCACCTGGGGGGGGTTTGATACGCAGTATTTT.

The chain is built from TRBV10-1 and TRBJ2-2, with 7 bases that match TRBD2. The CDR3 is 13 residues long. Germline V CDR1 and CDR2: WNHNN, SYGVQD (reference sequence). V lost 7 bases, J lost 4 bases, and 3 bases stayed unmatched. The CDR3 bases are TGCGCCAGCAAATCTAGCGGCACCGGGGAGCTGTTTTTT. This codes for CASKSSGTGELFF.

This sequence joins TRBV12-5 and TRBJ1-5, with a weak D call TRBD1 (6 bases). Germline lookup yields CDR1 LGHNT and CDR2 FRNRAP. V was clipped by 7 bases and J by 6 bases, with 10 bases between them. The CDR3 totals 12 residues. In DNA, the CDR3 is TGTGCTAGTGCGGGGGGCCCTCAGCCCCAGCATTTT. It specifies CASAGGPQPQHF.

V is TRBV11-2 and J is TRBJ1-6; D uncertain. This CDR3 is built from 14 residues. Germline V gene lookup returns CDR1 SGHAT and CDR2 FQNNGV. V lost 1 base to trimming and J lost 7 bases, with 8 bases between them. CDR3: CASSLVGLNSPLHF. DNA of the CDR3: TGTGCCAGCAGCTTAGTGGGCCTAAATTCACCCCTCCACTTT.

The chain combines TRBV5-1 with TRBJ2-7, with 11 nucleotides matching TRBD2. V lost 4 bases, J lost 1 base, and 4 bases stayed unmatched. Germline V gives CDR1 SGHRS, CDR2 YFSETQ. There are 15 residues in the CDR3. CDR3 bases: TGCGCCAGCAGCCCGCTAGCGGGGGGTTCCTACGAGCAGTACTTC. Translation: CASSPLAGGSYEQYF.

The chain links TRBV7-2 to TRBJ2-3; 9 bases agree with TRBD2. Trimming cost V 6 bases and J 2 bases; bases outside gene matches: 3. Germline V gene lookup returns CDR1 SGHTA and CDR2 FQGNSA. The CDR3 totals 14 residues. CDR3 nucleotide sequence: TGTGCCAGCAGACTAGCGGGCCACACAGATACGCAGTATTTT. This sequence encodes CASRLAGHTDTQYF.